This TCR beta chain comes out of a study of T cell repertoires in cytomegalovirus infection. Germline V lookup: CDR1 MDHEN, CDR2 SYDVKM. This CDR3 comprises 15 residues. Deletions cut 3 bases from V and 0 bases from J, with 11 bases between. TCRdb re-derived calls from the reads in MiXCR, one entry per CDR3 protein. Counted here are some 920,000 distinct CDR3 sequences, about 33% occurring once; the ten biggest clones make up under 15%. This clonotype occurred many times. What it binds is unknown. The chain links TRBV28 to TRBJ1-1; D unclear. This material consisted of cultured CD8+ T cells from PBMCs, taken from culture after CMV antigen stimulation. The receptor was derived from a human donor in good health (CMV status not recorded). Some clones in this sample may be carry-over from other donors' samples. CDR3 protein: CASSFGQTMNTEAFF. The CDR3 bases are TGTGCCAGCAGTTTCGGGCAGACCATGAACACTGAAGCTTTCTTT.